Described below is a single TCR beta chain sequence and its context. The antigen it binds to is not known. The record has no base qualities; no much larger clone is one base away. The cysteine opens and the phenylalanine closes a CDR3 of 15 amino acids. The DNA shown is the 45-base CDR3, in frame from base 1. After removal of 5 bases from V and 4 bases from J, the junction retains 7 bases not matched to a gene. The germline V gene provides CDR1 SGDLS and CDR2 YYNGEE. This sample is drawn from a study of T cell responses to AZD1222 COVID-19 vaccine (dated by TCRdb to the early 2020s). Study-wide context: Because spike-specific TCR depth and breadth did not differ between the two schedules, AZD1222 recipients who got a second dose at roughly 4 weeks were pooled with those who got a second dose at roughly 12 weeks. TCR sequencing covered approximately 230 trial participants: 207 given two doses of AZD1222 and 26 given two doses of MenACWY control vaccine. Trial participants were enrolled by age into subgroups of 18-55, 56-69 and 70-plus years, and about 150, 27 and 61 TCR-sequenced participants, respectively, were included in these subgroups. The research as a whole found: Spike-specific TCR breadth and depth rose significantly after two AZD1222 doses compared with day 0 and with MenACWY recipients. The vaccine-associated CD4 TCRs covered the entire spike protein, and the dominant responses fell in regions 160-218 and 743-854. Reportedly, almost half of the unique spike-specific TCRs recognized epitopes lying outside the regions that are mutated in the B.1.351 and B.1.1.7 variants. Conclusions about previously exposed vaccinees were limited because only a handful of AZD1222 recipients were SARS-CoV-2 seropositive at baseline. Because no samples from the day 14 peak response were available, repertoires could be characterized only after the peak T cell response. The 56-69-year group was small, and its depth increase did not reach significance, likely because of low power. Participants were mostly white British and included more females than males, and it was suggested by the authors that clonal diversity may have been underestimated.

The CDR3 regions of human TCRbeta chains were analyzed by immunosequencing. In the paper's pipeline: TCRs in the repertoires were compared against a reference library of SARS-CoV-2-specific TCRs that had been generated with the MIRA antigen-specificity platform. Breadth was defined as the fraction of unique TCRs that were SARS-CoV-2-associated. Depth was defined as the fraction of total T cells that were SARS-CoV-2-associated. Using the MIRA data, each spike-specific TCR was assigned both to the spike region to which the TCR was reactive and to a CD4 or CD8 class. Log10-transformed breadth and depth values were compared by one-way ANOVA with Sidak's multiple comparisons tests. Sourced from immuneACCESS, this table was stored by TCRdb with only in-frame sequences that have V and J called. A share of the clones is absent; for the studies checked, an unresolved V gene accounts for under half, and the remainder has no known explanation. V and J calls and clone size follow that table, whereas D and trimming were derived from the DNA. Across this sample there are 100,000 or so clones, with 80% to 95% seen only once. The ten top clones hold over 3.5% of the sample.

The meaning of the sample's time point label: baseline before first vaccination. Vaccinee samples were obtained from the UK trials COV001 and COV002, which included a single-blind randomized controlled phase 2/3 trial of AZD1222 (ChAdOx1 nCoV-19) in healthy adults. Trial participant PBMC samples were collected at day 0 and day 28 after the second dose for TCRbeta chain sequencing. Recombination joined TRBV9 with TRBJ1-5; 9 central nucleotides agree with TRBD1. This TCR was sampled from an adult in good health. The specimen was peripheral blood, collected on day 0 of AZD1222 vaccination. The CDR3 is CASSDTGGLNQPQHF. The bases are TGTGCCAGCAGTGATACAGGGGGCCTGAATCAGCCCCAGCATTTT.